Listed below are T cell receptor beta chains from one sample, sequenced in a study of T cells in Graves' hyperthyroidism and ophthalmopathy. A single record per CDR3 protein comes from TCRdb applying MiXCR to the multiplex PCR reads. The sample holds about 690,000 distinct CDR3 sequences, roughly 17% seen once. Input material: blood. These receptors all come from a man aged 50-60 years with Graves' hyperthyroidism. CDR3s include the opening cysteine and the closing phenylalanine or tryptophan. The D gene is left open where the match is weak.

TRBJ2-3 | TRBV5-1 | TRBD1 | CASGQGRTEDTQYF
TRBJ2-7 | TRBV10-3 | TRBD1 | CAISDEGDRGHEQYF
TRBJ2-1 | TRBV2 | TRBD1 | CARERQGYNEQFF
TRBJ1-1 | TRBV7-9 | - | CASSLFEGKAEAFF
TRBJ2-4 | TRBV27 | - | CASTSGGNTQYF
TRBJ2-7 | TRBV20-1 | - | CSAIHPKALSYEQYF
TRBJ2-7 | TRBV7-2 | - | CASSSYLGEQYF
TRBJ2-5 | TRBV29-1 | - | CSVETGASGTQYF
TRBJ2-1 | TRBV2 | - | CASSVNYEQFF
TRBJ1-2 | TRBV20-1 | - | CAILRDYGYTF
TRBJ2-1 | TRBV13 | TRBD2 | CASSLGGGYVQFF
TRBJ2-1 | TRBV13 | - | CASSLGLREQFF
TRBJ2-5 | TRBV20-1 | - | CSQDLGEETQYF
TRBJ1-5 | TRBV5-1 | - | CASSLAGHQPQHF
TRBJ1-4 | TRBV6-5 | - | CASSYSRSNEKLFF
TRBJ1-1 | TRBV20-1 | - | CSAYRVLNTEAFF
TRBJ2-6 | TRBV18 | - | CASSRQNSGANVLTF
TRBJ2-7 | TRBV12-3/TRBV12-4 | TRBD1 | CASSLGPGGPYEQYF
TRBJ2-7 | TRBV19 | - | CASSPQGATYEQYF
TRBJ2-3 | TRBV12-3/TRBV12-4 | TRBD1 | CASSFNLADRATDTQYF
TRBJ2-5 | TRBV9 | TRBD1 | CASSASTGNQETQYF
TRBJ2-7 | TRBV28 | - | CASSLGPREQYF
TRBJ2-1 | TRBV2 | TRBD2 | CASSEAETSGSEQFF
TRBJ1-5 | TRBV7-9 | TRBD1 | CASSSGTGGRSNQPQHF
TRBJ2-6 | TRBV27 | - | CASRSLRDTYSGANVLTF
TRBJ2-7 | TRBV10-3 | TRBD1 | CAIRGQAIYEQYF
TRBJ1-2 | TRBV19 | - | CASSTPGHPANYGYTF
TRBJ2-1 | TRBV15 | TRBD2 | CATSTRTSGRVVEQFF
TRBJ1-3 | TRBV10-2 | - | CASSEGPRSGNTIYF
TRBJ2-7 | TRBV18 | TRBD1 | CASSLYGTETYEQYF
TRBJ2-3 | TRBV6-2/TRBV6-3 | - | CASSNEAPQYF
TRBJ2-3 | TRBV14 | TRBD2 | CASSALAGGADTQYF
TRBJ2-1 | TRBV15 | - | CATSMTPGEQFF
TRBJ1-1 | TRBV7-9 | TRBD1 | CASSLVSLSQGAVAFF
TRBJ1-2 | TRBV18 | TRBD1 | CASSARDSINYGYTF
TRBJ1-2 | TRBV5-5 | - | CASSLAVDSHYGYTF
TRBJ1-1 | TRBV20-1 | - | CSARQVMNTEAFF
TRBJ2-7 | TRBV29-1 | - | CSVVARESSYEQYF
TRBJ2-1 | TRBV29-1 | TRBD2 | CSGDGTSGRRYNEQFF
TRBJ2-5 | TRBV24-1 | - | CATSDLRDPQETQYF
TRBJ2-7 | TRBV2 | TRBD1 | CASDRVHEQYF
TRBJ2-1 | TRBV24-1 | TRBD2 | CATSDPGEGTNEQFF
TRBJ1-2 | TRBV27 | TRBD1 | CASSLLGTVPNYGYTF
TRBJ2-5 | TRBV5-6 | - | CASSFGGSSQETQYF
TRBJ2-3 | TRBV12-3/TRBV12-4 | TRBD2 | CASSFPRLAGYTDTQYF
TRBJ2-2 | TRBV20-1 | TRBD1 | CSAKQGARTGELFF
TRBJ2-3 | TRBV24-1 | TRBD1 | CATSGTGITDTQYF
TRBJ2-7 | TRBV6-4 | TRBD2 | CASGPSREGLEQYF
TRBJ1-3 | TRBV7-9 | TRBD1 | CASSSGTANSGNTIYF
TRBJ2-5 | TRBV5-1 | TRBD2 | CASSLAEGGPLETQYF
TRBJ1-3 | TRBV2 | - | CASSLDSSSGNTIYF
TRBJ1-1 | TRBV19 | - | CASSIVVRANAEAFF
TRBJ2-3 | TRBV28 | - | CASSWEDSTDTQYF
TRBJ1-1 | TRBV7-9 | - | CASSLLTSEGAFF
TRBJ2-1 | TRBV6-1 | TRBD2 | CASSEWGGPGSYNEQFF
TRBJ2-7 | TRBV7-2 | - | CASSLVNRDYEQYF